The source of this T cell receptor (beta chain) is a study of metastatic and nonmetastatic thyroid tumors. In the study overall: The authors compared repertoires across blood and tumor or nodule tissue from malignant and benign thyroid patients.

Germline CDR1 is LGHDT and CDR2 is YNNKEL (reference sequence). This CDR3 spans 15 amino acids. TCRdb reassembled clones from the PCR reads with MiXCR. The repertoire holds about 20,000 clones, with 24% as singletons. This clone was counted only a few times. This clone may be a read error of a much larger clone one base away. Other nucleotide sequences from this sample produce the same CDR3. Nobody among the patients had been given any treatment before thyroid surgery. This TCR was sampled from a female donor with papillary thyroid cancer or a benign thyroid nodule (not recorded which). Some clones in this sample may be carry-over from other donors' samples. V usage is TRBV3-1 and J usage is TRBJ2-7; tentative D call: TRBD2 (6 bases). Sequencing was done on a sample of tumor tissue. The CDR3 loop is CASSPYWGVFYEQYF. The CDR3 nucleotides are TGTGCCAGCAGCCCATATTGGGGGGTTTTCTACGAGCAGTACTTT.